This T cell receptor beta chain is from a study of T cell changes during pregnancy in multiple sclerosis. Germline V gene data show CDR1 as SNHLY and CDR2 as FYNNEI. After removal of 3 bases from V and 4 bases from J, the junction contained 22 bases not matched to a gene. The CDR3 contains 20 residues. The method was immunoSEQ multiplex PCR; TCRdb's version includes in-frame clones alone and lacks a portion of them. The sample contains 35,000 to 50,000 clones, 85% to 90% of which appear only once. The receptor comes from a female donor in good health, enrolled as a control in a pregnancy study. The chain couples TRBV2 to TRBJ1-2; 8 bases are shared with TRBD1. The sequences come from peripheral blood, collected in the second trimester of pregnancy. As DNA, the CDR3 is TGTGCCAGCAGTGAGGAACTAGTAGGGACAGGCCTTCGGGGAGGCTATGGCTACACCTTC. Translated, it gives CASSEELVGTGLRGGYGYTF.